This entry lists 18 T cell receptor beta chains sequenced from one sample in a study of T cell responses to AZD1222 COVID-19 vaccine. Repertoires were generated with immunoSEQ multiplex PCR, while TCRdb's copy carries only in-frame clones and drops some. The table includes fewer than 250,000 clones, about 93% detected once. The sample consisted of peripheral blood, taken on day 0 of MenACWY control vaccination. The receptors stem from an adult in good health.

The chain's CDR3 is CASSLQTGTNTEAFF. The CDR3 nucleotides are TGCGCCAGCAGCCTGCAGACAGGGACGAACACTGAAGCTTTCTTT. The rearrangement joins TRBV5-1 to TRBJ1-1, with TRBD1 matching 7 bases. Trimming at V came to 4 bases and at J to 1 base, leaving 7 bases not matched to a gene. Germline V gene sequence: CDR1 SGHRS, CDR2 YFSETQ. The CDR3 is made up of 15 amino acids.

The chain has TRBV6-5 and TRBJ1-6; possibly TRBD1 for D (5 bases). There are 15 residues in the CDR3. Germline V gene lookup returns CDR1 MNHEY and CDR2 SVGAGI. V gave up 6 bases and J gave up 6 bases, with 15 bases separating them. The CDR3 loop is CASRIDRIFNSPLHF. The CDR3 nucleotides read TGTGCCAGCAGAATTGACAGAATATTTAATTCACCCCTCCACTTT.

This chain uses TRBV5-1 with TRBJ1-2; possible D gene TRBD1, 5 bases. This CDR3 spans 14 amino acids. Germline V gene data show CDR1 as SGHRS and CDR2 as YFSETQ. The ends were cut back, 0 bases at V and 4 bases at J, with 10 bases in the middle. The CDR3: CASSLGGTVYGYTF. The CDR3 region has the DNA TGCGCCAGCAGCTTGGGCGGGACGGTCTATGGCTACACCTTC.

V gene TRBV5-4 combines with J gene TRBJ1-1, with D perhaps TRBD1 (6 bases). This CDR3 contains 13 residues. Germline CDR1 and CDR2: SGHNT and YYREEE (reference sequence). Trimming shortened V by 0 bases and J by 10 bases, and 13 bases separated the two germline ends. The CDR3 is CASSLAGVAGAFF. The CDR3 DNA sequence: TGTGCCAGCAGCTTGGCAGGGGTAGCCGGAGCTTTCTTT.

The chain has TRBV27 and TRBJ2-1; 7 nucleotides line up with TRBD1. This CDR3 contains 15 residues. The trim removed 7 bases at V and 2 bases at J, leaving 8 bases unmatched. Germline CDR1 MNHEY, CDR2 SMNVEV (reference sequence). The DNA of the CDR3 is TGTGCCAGCACAGACCGGACAGGACCCTACAATGAGCAGTTCTTC. Protein product: CASTDRTGPYNEQFF.

The CDR3 reads CASSAGGNTGELFF. CDR3 sequence (DNA): TGTGCCAGCAGTGCGGGGGGGAACACCGGGGAGCTGTTTTTT. This chain connects TRBV11-3 to TRBJ2-2, with 8 positions matching TRBD2. Trimming took 6 bases from V and 1 from J; bases not matched to a gene: 1. This CDR3 contains 14 residues. Germline V gives CDR1 SGHNT, CDR2 YENEEA.

The V gene is TRBV25-1, the J gene TRBJ1-3; possibly TRBD1 for D (5 bases). The V end lost 3 bases, the J end lost 2 bases, and 14 bases lay between the germline ends. Per the germline V gene, CDR1 is MGHDK and CDR2 is SYGVNS. The length of the CDR3 is 16 residues. CDR3 DNA: TGTGCCAGCAGTGACCCTGGTAGGGGAACTGGAAACACCATATATTTT. This encodes CASSDPGRGTGNTIYF.

V is TRBV24-1 and J is TRBJ1-1; no reliable D call. CDR1 and CDR2 (germline): KGHDR, SFDVKD. Trimming stripped 1 base from V and 4 bases from J, with 12 bases between. CDR3 size: 15 residues. The chain's CDR3 is CATSDFTCPLTEAFF. The CDR3 DNA is TGTGCCACCAGTGATTTTACCTGCCCACTCACTGAAGCTTTCTTT.

This chain links TRBV28 with TRBJ2-7; D might be TRBD1 (5 bases). The V end lost 1 base, the J end lost 0 bases, and 10 bases lay between the germline ends. This CDR3 contains 15 residues. The germline V gene has CDR1 MDHEN and CDR2 SYDVKM. CDR3 region: CASSLLGRVSYEQYF. CDR3 nucleotides: TGTGCCAGCAGTTTATTGGGCAGGGTCTCCTACGAGCAGTACTTC.

The chain is built from TRBV28 and TRBJ2-7, with D hard to call. The CDR3 is 14 residues long. The V gene lost 5 bases and the J gene lost 0 bases, with 11 bases spanning the gap. The germline V gene encodes CDR1 MDHEN and CDR2 SYDVKM. The DNA for the CDR3 is TGTGCCAGCAGTACCACGGCGGTCTCCTACGAGCAGTACTTC. Protein product: CASSTTAVSYEQYF.

This rearrangement joins TRBV7-8 to TRBJ2-7; D is unresolved. With 2 bases removed from V and 3 bases from J, the gap between germline ends came to 11 bases. Germline CDR1 and CDR2: SGHVS and FQNEAQ. This CDR3 has 14 amino acids. The CDR3 here is CASSLWAGVYEQYF. DNA of the CDR3: TGTGCCAGCAGCTTATGGGCAGGAGTCTACGAGCAGTACTTC.

This chain connects TRBV11-2 to TRBJ1-2; D remains ambiguous. The CDR3 sequence is 14 residues long. CDR1 SGHAT and CDR2 FQNNGV come from the germline V gene. Trimming cost V 7 bases and J 5 bases, with 17 bases left between them. The DNA for the CDR3 is TGTGCCAGCACCCCCCGACTGATTGGTTATGGCTACACCTTC. It codes for CASTPRLIGYGYTF.

The CDR3 spells CATNLQLNTEAFF. The CDR3 DNA follows: TGTGCCACTAATTTACAGCTGAACACTGAAGCTTTCTTT. V is TRBV6-6 and J is TRBJ1-1; D remains ambiguous. The V and J ends lost 10 bases and 0 bases respectively, with 12 bases between them. Germline values: CDR1 MNHNY, CDR2 SVGAGI (reference sequence). CDR3 length: 13 residues.

V is TRBV11-3 and J is TRBJ2-6; no clear D gene. Looked up from germline, CDR1 is SGHNT and CDR2 is YENEEA. The length of the CDR3 is 14 residues. The V gene lost 5 bases and the J gene lost 0 bases, with 5 bases spanning the gap. The CDR3 DNA reads TGTGCCAGCAGCGCGAACTCTGGGGCCAACGTCCTGACTTTC. Protein: CASSANSGANVLTF.

Concerning this clone itself: At one end, the junction sequence differs from germline, possibly due to a read error. The rearrangement uses TRBV19 and TRBJ2-7; no clear D. CDR1 and CDR2 (germline): LNHDA, SQIVND (reference sequence). The CDR3 covers 13 residues. The CDR3 nucleotides are TGTGCCAGTAGTATCCCCCCCAGGACCCCCTTTGCCTTC. Protein sequence: CASSIPPRTPFAF.

The rearrangement links TRBV18 to TRBJ1-1; D is unclear. Germline CDR1 KGHSH, CDR2 LQKENI. The germline V and J ends were trimmed by 3 bases and 6 bases, with 14 bases remaining between them. This CDR3 is 14 amino acids long. The CDR3, as DNA: TGTGCCAGCTCACCGGCTGGCACCGTAGCTGAAGCTTTCTTT. This translates into CASSPAGTVAEAFF.

This chain connects TRBV3-1 (or the pseudogene TRBV3-2) to TRBJ1-4, with 7 bases that match TRBD1. Germline V gene lookup returns CDR1 LGHDT and CDR2 YNNKEL (reference sequence). This CDR3 is 16 amino acids long. Unmatched junction bases numbered 11, after V lost 2 bases and J lost 8 bases. The CDR3 loop reads CASSQRRTGEREKLFF. The DNA of the CDR3 is TGTGCCAGCAGCCAAAGACGGACAGGAGAACGCGAAAAACTGTTTTTT.

This clone was seen just once. The chain has TRBV6-2 or TRBV6-3 and TRBJ2-5; 7 bases align to TRBD1. The ends lost 0 bases at V and 7 bases at J; junction bases unmatched: 5. Germline assignment: CDR1 MNHEY and CDR2 SVGEGT. There are 14 residues in the CDR3. The CDR3 nucleotides are TGTGCCAGCAGTTACTCAGCAGGGGGTCCGACCCAGTACTTC. Translating gives CASSYSAGGPTQYF.